The table lists the clone carrying this TCR beta chain with a count of one. The antigen is not known. This entry comes from a study of shared clonotypes between healthy human individuals. The study, taken as a whole, reports: Larger richness was generally estimated for naive than memory subsets.

Sequencing used immunoSEQ multiplex PCR; TCRdb keeps in-frame clones, though not all of them. Of approximately 2.5 million clones listed, 93% are singletons. CDR3 length: 16 residues. The junction had 11 bases not matched to a gene; V was cut back by 6 bases and J by 5 bases. The germline V gene has CDR1 SNHLY and CDR2 FYNNEI. This TCR came from a man aged 18 to 30 in good health. Some clones in this sample may be carry-over from other donors' samples. What was sequenced was naive CD4+ T cells from PBMCs. Subset given: CD45RA+ positively selected. The V call is TRBV2, the J call TRBJ2-3; TRBD1 matches at 10 bases. The CDR3 sequence is CASSLLPGQGRDTQYF. DNA for the CDR3: TGTGCCAGCAGCCTACTCCCGGGACAGGGGAGAGATACGCAGTATTTT.